These 22 T cell receptor beta chains were sequenced from one sample in a study of T cell responses to AZD1222 COVID-19 vaccine. Using immunoSEQ multiplex PCR, the repertoire was profiled, and TCRdb retains in-frame clones only, with some absent. Of approximately 150,000 clones listed, 70% to 90% are singletons. The sample in question was peripheral blood, obtained 28 days after the second AZD1222 dose. The source is an adult who received the AZD1222 COVID-19 vaccine.

The chain recombines TRBV12-3 or TRBV12-4 with TRBJ2-1, with D perhaps assigned TRBD1 or TRBD2 (6 bases each). This CDR3 comprises 11 residues. With 7 bases removed from V and 8 bases from J, the gap between germline ends came to 9 bases. The CDR3, as DNA: TGTGCCAGCAATGGGGGGCATGAGCAGTTCTTC. Translating it yields CASNGGHEQFF.

Ten or more counts support this clone. The chain carries TRBV6-4 and TRBJ2-1, with 9 positions matching TRBD1. The germline CDR1 and CDR2 sequences are MRHNA and SNTAGT. The CDR3 sequence is 15 residues long. V trimming: 6 bases; J trimming: 1 base; junction bases outside the gene matches: 4. The CDR3 DNA is TGTGCCAGCAGCCCCGGGACAGGGTCCTACAATGAGCAGTTCTTC. This translates into CASSPGTGSYNEQFF.

This clone has only one observation. The chain links TRBV6-5 to TRBJ2-2, with 12 bases that match TRBD2. The germline V gene encodes CDR1 MNHEY and CDR2 SVGAGI. After removal of 6 bases from V and 5 bases from J, the junction contained 4 bases not matched to a gene. The CDR3 extends over 15 amino acids. For the CDR3, the DNA is TGTGCCAGCAGCGACACTAGCGGGGGGACCGGGGAGCTGTTTTTT. Its translation is CASSDTSGGTGELFF.

This clone was recorded once. This chain joins TRBV3-1 (or the pseudogene TRBV3-2) and TRBJ2-1; no clear D. The V end lost 3 bases, the J end lost 6 bases, and 21 bases lay between the germline ends. CDR3 length: 17 amino acids. Germline lookup yields CDR1 LGHDT and CDR2 YNNKEL (reference sequence). This chain's CDR3 is CASSQDLGPRLGNEQFF. CDR3 in DNA: TGTGCCAGCAGCCAGGACCTGGGTCCCCGGCTCGGCAATGAGCAGTTCTTC.

This clone was found once. The V gene is TRBV6-2 or TRBV6-3, the J gene TRBJ1-5; no clear D gene. Per the germline V gene, CDR1 is MNHEY and CDR2 is SVGEGT. The CDR3 contains 15 residues. Trimming pared 6 bases from V and 0 bases from J, leaving 12 bases between. CDR3 region: CASSLGGDSNQPQHF. DNA for the CDR3: TGTGCCAGCAGCCTCGGCGGCGATAGCAATCAGCCCCAGCATTTT.

This chain uses TRBV5-4 with TRBJ1-2; D is unresolved. This CDR3 spans 16 amino acids. The V end lost 0 bases, the J end lost 7 bases, and 19 bases lay between the germline ends. The germline gives CDR1 SGHNT, CDR2 YYREEE (reference sequence). CDR3 in DNA: TGTGCCAGCAGCTTGGGCGACAAGATCGTAAATCGTGGCTACACCTTC. Its translation is CASSLGDKIVNRGYTF.

J is TRBJ2-3 and V is TRBV6-4; 12 bases fit TRBD2. The V gene's germline CDR1 is MRHNA and CDR2 SNTAGT. This CDR3 is built from 14 residues. Trimming at V came to 2 bases and at J to 6 bases, leaving 0 bases not matched to a gene. CDR3 nucleotide sequence: TGTGCCAGCAGTGACGGACTAGCGGGGGATACGCAGTATTTT. Amino acids: CASSDGLAGDTQYF.

The chain employs TRBV7-2 and TRBJ2-5; possible D gene TRBD2, 5 bases. Trimming stripped 5 bases from V and 1 base from J, with 20 bases between. CDR1 and CDR2 (germline): SGHTA, FQGNSA. This CDR3 contains 17 residues. CDR3 DNA: TGTGCCAGCAGCCGCCCAAGGCGGGCTCCCCCCCAAGAGACCCAGTACTTC. Translating gives CASSRPRRAPPQETQYF.

The sample holds one count of this clone. The chain has TRBV6-5 and TRBJ1-1, with no clear D. From germline, CDR1 is MNHEY and CDR2 SVGAGI. CDR3 size: 15 residues. V was clipped by 6 bases and J by 4 bases, with 18 bases between them. This CDR3 is CASSPFAPEGTEAFF. The CDR3 nucleotides are TGTGCCAGCAGCCCCTTTGCGCCGGAAGGCACTGAAGCTTTCTTT.

This chain uses TRBV10-2 with TRBJ2-3; 10 bases agree with TRBD2. The CDR3 sequence is 15 residues long. Germline V gene data show CDR1 as WSHSY and CDR2 as SAAADI. Trimming at V came to 6 bases and at J to 2 bases, leaving 5 bases not matched to a gene. CDR3 sequence reads: CASRASGGATDTQYF. CDR3 coding DNA: TGCGCCAGCAGGGCTAGCGGGGGAGCCACAGATACGCAGTATTTT.

The J gene is TRBJ2-7, the V gene TRBV27; 8 bases align to TRBD1. Germline V gene lookup returns CDR1 MNHEY and CDR2 SMNVEV (reference sequence). V trimming: 5 bases; J trimming: 3 bases; junction bases outside the gene matches: 9. The CDR3 extends over 15 amino acids. CDR3 amino acids: CASSRPGDRLYEQYF. Here the CDR3 DNA reads TGTGCCAGCAGTCGCCCCGGGGACAGGCTCTACGAGCAGTACTTC.

The rearrangement uses TRBV6-2 or TRBV6-3 and TRBJ2-7, with D possibly matching TRBD2 (6 bases). The V end was cut by 4 bases, the J end by 6 bases, with 13 bases between. The CDR3 is 13 residues long. Germline CDR1 MNHEY, CDR2 SVGEGT. As DNA, the CDR3 is TGTGCCAGCAGTTCTCAGACTAGGGGCGAGCAGTACTTC. It encodes CASSSQTRGEQYF.

This sequence joins TRBV2 and TRBJ1-2; 8 nucleotides match TRBD1. The ends lost 10 bases at V and 0 bases at J; junction bases unmatched: 4. This CDR3 region has 13 residues. Germline V gene sequence: CDR1 SNHLY, CDR2 FYNNEI. The CDR3 loop is CANRQGTNYGYTF. CDR3 bases: TGTGCCAATCGACAGGGGACTAACTATGGCTACACCTTC.

The chain links TRBV5-1 to TRBJ1-2, with 8 bases matching TRBD1. CDR1 is SGHRS and CDR2 is YFSETQ in the germline V gene. The CDR3 sequence is 15 residues long. J lost 4 bases, V lost 2 bases, and 7 bases had no gene match. CDR3 loop: CASSLGQGISYGYTF. The CDR3 bases are TGCGCCAGCAGCTTAGGACAGGGAATATCCTATGGCTACACCTTC. Combining the CDR3 with reference TRBV5-1 and TRBJ1-2 gives the whole variable domain KAGVTQTPRYLIKTRGQQVTLSCSPISGHRSVSWYQQTPGQGLQFLFEYFSETQRNKGNFPGRFSGRQFSNSRSEMNVSTLELGDSALYLCASSLGQGISYGYTFGSGTRLTVV.

This rearrangement joins TRBV7-9 to TRBJ1-2; unclear D gene. CDR1 is SEHNR and CDR2 is FQNEAQ in the germline V gene (reference sequence). The germline V and J ends were trimmed by 1 base and 4 bases, with 7 bases remaining between them. This CDR3 comprises 13 residues. CDR3 region: CASSLGGIYGYTF. For the CDR3, the DNA is TGTGCCAGCAGCTTAGGGGGAATCTATGGCTACACCTTC.

The chain is built from TRBV19 and TRBJ1-2; D possibly corresponds to TRBD1 (6 bases). Germline V CDR1 and CDR2: LNHDA, SQIVND (reference sequence). Trimming took off 4 bases at V and 1 base at J, with 10 bases between the two ends. This CDR3 region has 14 residues. The CDR3 loop is CASSTQGGNYGYTF. The CDR3 DNA reads TGTGCCAGTAGTACACAGGGAGGTAACTATGGCTACACCTTC.

CDR3 DNA: TGCGCCAGCAGCTTGGGTGTCGGACCCTACGAGCAGTACTTC. It is translated as CASSLGVGPYEQYF. The rearrangement uses TRBV5-1 and TRBJ2-7; D remains ambiguous. This CDR3 contains 14 residues. Germline V gene sequence: CDR1 SGHRS, CDR2 YFSETQ. Trimming stripped 0 bases from V and 2 bases from J, with 9 bases between.

The rearrangement links TRBV19 to TRBJ2-3, with TRBD2 matching 10 bases. This CDR3 is 15 amino acids long. The germline CDR1 and CDR2 sequences are LNHDA and SQIVND (reference sequence). V was pared by 5 bases and J by 4 bases, with 6 bases of the junction left unmatched. CDR3 residues: CASSLTSGSADTQYF. In DNA form, the CDR3 reads TGTGCCAGTAGTTTGACTAGCGGGTCCGCAGATACGCAGTATTTT.

The V gene is TRBV3-1 (or the pseudogene TRBV3-2), the J gene TRBJ1-5; possibly TRBD1 for D (5 bases). V dropped 4 bases and J dropped 6 bases, with 7 bases sitting between them. The V gene's germline CDR1 is LGHDT and CDR2 YNNKEL (reference sequence). This CDR3 contains 12 residues. This CDR3 reads CASSLQGQPQHF. DNA of the CDR3: TGTGCCAGCAGCCTGCAGGGTCAGCCCCAGCATTTT.

The chain joins TRBV6-5 to TRBJ2-5, with D hard to call. Per the germline V gene, CDR1 is MNHEY and CDR2 is SVGAGI. The V end was cut by 2 bases, the J end by 4 bases, with 8 bases between. This CDR3 contains 13 residues. The CDR3 region has the DNA TGTGCCAGCAGTTACGTTACCGGAGAGACCCAGTACTTC. Translated: CASSYVTGETQYF.

The rearrangement joins TRBV18 to TRBJ2-3; no clear D gene. V shed 6 bases and J shed 4 bases, with 14 bases lying between them. The length of the CDR3 is 14 residues. Looked up from germline, CDR1 is KGHSH and CDR2 is LQKENI. CDR3 loop: CASSDSHGPDTQYF. The CDR3 DNA is TGTGCCAGCTCCGATTCTCATGGCCCAGATACGCAGTATTTT.

This chain uses TRBV7-8 with TRBJ2-5; no clear D gene. Trimming left V 7 bases short and J 5 bases short, with 20 bases between. The length of the CDR3 is 15 residues. Germline V gives CDR1 SGHVS, CDR2 FQNEAQ. CDR3: CASTPWRRRTETQYF. The CDR3 nucleotides read TGTGCCAGCACCCCTTGGAGAAGACGGACGGAGACCCAGTACTTC.